This T cell receptor (beta chain) originates from a study of human thymus T cells (TCRdb year 2020). Notes on the research overall: The study characterized TCR alpha and beta repertoires from fewer than ten infant thymus samples and a few related peripheral blood samples. Donor ages ranged from roughly 6 to 250 days, and the cohort comprised over 5 male and a couple of female infants. What the work shows at the level of the full study, not this receptor alone: The related research found that thymic TCR repertoires overlapped highly between unrelated individuals. Both the thymic and the peripheral blood repertoires appeared to show biased V and J gene segment usage. On average, roughly 810,000 unique TCRB clonotypes were obtained from thymus samples, compared with 70,000 to 100,000 from blood samples.

From a lookup of the germline V gene, CDR1 and CDR2 are SGHDN and FVKESK. The trim is 5 bases for V and 4 bases for J, with a gap of 11 bases between the germline ends. The CDR3 goes from the cysteine to the phenylalanine over 13 residues. The only DNA kept is the CDR3, 39 bases in frame from the first base. TCRB and TCRAD loci were amplified from a standardized quantity of quality-controlled genomic DNA using the immunoSEQ multiplex PCR assay. The V(D)J region was spanned by amplicons of a length sufficient to cover the CDR3 and to identify V and J genes. Amplicon sequencing was performed on an Illumina platform through the commercial immunoSEQ service. On the study's bioinformatics: Corrections for primer bias and sequencing errors followed previously described methods, while TCRAD and TCRB definitions were based on the IMGT database. Repertoires were analysed with immunoSEQ Analyzer 3.0 and VDJTools, covering basic statistics, V/J segment usage, diversity estimates, rarefaction and pairwise overlap. To estimate diversity, the Chao1, ChaoE, Efron-Thisted, Shannon and inverse Simpson indices were applied, and diversity was also estimated on datasets down-sampled to the smallest sample. Repertoire overlap was determined by strict matching of CDR3 nucleotide sequence, V gene and J gene, and Jaccard-based multidimensional scaling clustering was applied. TCRdb retrieved this table from immuneACCESS and kept in-frame rearrangements only. Not all clones are present; in checked studies, unresolved V genes account for under half, and no reason is known for the remainder. The DNA gave D and trimming, while V, J and clone size come from that table. For this sample there are about 130,000 clones; around 94% appear just once. Together, the top ten hold around 0.025% of the sample.

The thymus tissue came from surgical resects taken out during corrective cardiac surgery. The donors were immunologically healthy infants in Finland who had open corrective cardiac surgery for congenital heart defects. Thymocytes were freed from the tissue by mechanical means and kept at -70 degrees C as pellets of roughly 9-30 million cells. A QIAsymphony instrument was used to extract genomic DNA from frozen cell pellets. A remark on this clone: There is no known antigen for this receptor. Qualities for individual bases were not recorded, and no much larger clone is one base off.

This sequence uses TRBV14 and TRBJ1-2, with the D gene not clear enough to name. The TCR comes from a boy in the first two years of life with a congenital heart defect but otherwise immunologically healthy. The specimen sequenced was thymus tissue. The nucleotides are TGTGCCAGCAGCGCCGGACGGCTCTATGGCTACACCTTC. Its product reads: CASSAGRLYGYTF.